Presented here are 10 T cell receptor beta chains from one specimen sequenced in a study of technical replicates of blood from a few donors. Generated by immunoSEQ multiplex PCR, the TCRdb table keeps only in-frame clones and is missing some. The sample lists roughly 79,000 clones, 85% to 95% occurring once. The sample consisted of T cells isolated from PBMCs. The receptors shown here come from a human donor in good health.

The chain combines TRBV19 with TRBJ2-2; tentatively, D is TRBD2 (5 bases). With 0 bases removed from V and 3 bases from J, the gap between germline ends came to 11 bases. CDR1 LNHDA and CDR2 SQIVND come from the germline V gene (reference sequence). The CDR3 is made up of 16 amino acids. The CDR3 DNA follows: TGTGCCAGTAGTATAGATCCCGGGGTACACACCGGGGAGCTGTTTTTT. Its protein is CASSIDPGVHTGELFF.

This sequence joins TRBV13 and TRBJ2-1, with TRBD2 matching over 7 bases. Unmatched junction bases numbered 11, after V lost 3 bases and J lost 6 bases. Germline CDR1 is PRHDT and CDR2 is FYEKMQ (reference sequence). The CDR3 is 16 amino acids. The CDR3 bases are TGTGCCAGCAGCTTTACTAAGCGGGACTCCCCCAATGAGCAGTTCTTC. Protein sequence: CASSFTKRDSPNEQFF.

The CDR3 loop is CASSLGQGNEKLFF. CDR3 in DNA: TGCGCCAGCAGCCTAGGACAGGGGAATGAAAAACTGTTTTTT. The chain links TRBV5-1 to TRBJ1-4; 9 bases agree with TRBD1. J lost 5 bases, V lost 4 bases, and 3 bases had no gene match. This CDR3 has 14 amino acids. CDR1 SGHRS and CDR2 YFSETQ come from the germline V gene.

The chain has TRBV7-2 and TRBJ1-2, with a weak D call TRBD1 (5 bases). This CDR3 is built from 14 residues. Germline CDR1 is SGHTA and CDR2 is FQGNSA. The V end lost 5 bases, the J end lost 1 base, and 11 bases lay between the germline ends. The CDR3: CASSLDTLNYGYTF. The CDR3 nucleotides are TGTGCCAGCAGCCTGGACACACTTAACTATGGCTACACCTTC.

The chain combines TRBV7-3 with TRBJ2-1, with 8 bases lining up with TRBD2. The CDR3 contains 14 residues. Germline V gives CDR1 SGHTA, CDR2 FQGTGA. V gave up 4 bases and J gave up 5 bases; unmatched junction bases: 4. CDR3 bases: TGTGCCAGCAGCTCGGGACTAGTCAACAATGAGCAGTTCTTC. It encodes CASSSGLVNNEQFF.

This chain uses TRBV5-4 with TRBJ2-7, with 8 positions matching TRBD2. CDR1 is SGHNT, CDR2 YYREEE, per germline (reference sequence). This CDR3 has 14 residues. V shed 0 bases and J 1 base; nucleotides not matched to a gene: 0. CDR3: CASSLASGSYEQYF. The DNA of the CDR3 is TGTGCCAGCAGCTTGGCTAGCGGGTCCTACGAGCAGTACTTC.

The chain couples TRBV11-1 to TRBJ2-1, with TRBD2 as a possible D gene (6 bases). V gave up 5 bases and J gave up 4 bases, with 12 bases separating them. The CDR3 is 14 residues long. Germline V gene lookup returns CDR1 SGHAT and CDR2 FQDESV (reference sequence). This chain's CDR3 is CASSAGLEYNEQFF. The CDR3 DNA is TGTGCCAGCAGCGCGGGACTCGAATACAATGAGCAGTTCTTC.

This clone occurred a few times. The chain carries TRBV19 and TRBJ1-1; 7 bases line up with TRBD1. Germline assignment: CDR1 LNHDA and CDR2 SQIVND (reference sequence). Losses at the gene ends were 7 bases for V and 2 bases for J; bases not matched to a gene: 4. The CDR3 runs to 13 residues. In DNA form, the CDR3 reads TGTGCCAGTATCCGACAGGGCAACACTGAAGCTTTCTTT. Translation gives CASIRQGNTEAFF. Full variable domain (rest looked up from reference TRBV19 and TRBJ1-1): DGGITQSPKYLFRKEGQNVTLSCEQNLNHDAMYWYRQDPGQGLRLIYYSQIVNDFQKGDIAEGYSVSREKKESFPLTVTSAQKNPTAFYLCASIRQGNTEAFFGQGTRLTVV.

For this clone: The same CDR3 can be traced to other DNA sequences in this sample. The rearrangement links TRBV5-4 to TRBJ2-7; TRBD1 matches at 7 bases. V was pared by 0 bases and J by 2 bases, with 2 bases of the junction left unmatched. This CDR3 spans 14 amino acids. Germline V gene sequence: CDR1 SGHNT, CDR2 YYREEE (reference sequence). In DNA, the CDR3 is TGTGCCAGCAGCTTGGGACAGGGTGCCTACGAGCAGTACTTC. Its protein product is CASSLGQGAYEQYF.

The rearrangement uses TRBV29-1 and TRBJ2-7; 14 bases are a match to TRBD2. The length of the CDR3 is 13 residues. Germline V gene lookup returns CDR1 SQVTM and CDR2 ANQGSEA. V shed 6 bases and J 6 bases; nucleotides not matched to a gene: 4. The CDR3 region is CSVGGTSGSEQYF. The DNA for the CDR3 is TGCAGCGTGGGGGGGACTAGCGGGAGCGAGCAGTACTTC.